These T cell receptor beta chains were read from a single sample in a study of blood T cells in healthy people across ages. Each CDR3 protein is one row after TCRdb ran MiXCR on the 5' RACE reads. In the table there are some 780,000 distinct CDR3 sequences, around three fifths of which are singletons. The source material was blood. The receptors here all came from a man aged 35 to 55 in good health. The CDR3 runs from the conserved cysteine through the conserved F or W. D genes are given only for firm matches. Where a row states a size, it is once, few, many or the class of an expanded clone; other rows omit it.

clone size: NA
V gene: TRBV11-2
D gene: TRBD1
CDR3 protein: CASSLFRTGLGGNEQFF

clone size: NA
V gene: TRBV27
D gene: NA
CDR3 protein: CASSLTMCYEQYF

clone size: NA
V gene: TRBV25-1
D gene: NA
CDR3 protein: CASSSTGPQGYGYTF

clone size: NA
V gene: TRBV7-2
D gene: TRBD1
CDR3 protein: CASSLGTGVVYEQYF

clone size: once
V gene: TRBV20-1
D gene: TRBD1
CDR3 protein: CSARDSGPDRGKNNEQFF

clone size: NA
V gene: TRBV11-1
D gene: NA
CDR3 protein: CASSLRDWDEQFF

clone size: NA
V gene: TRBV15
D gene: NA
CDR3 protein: CATSNSWGRHTGELFF

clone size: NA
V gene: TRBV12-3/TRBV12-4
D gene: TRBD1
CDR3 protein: CASMKRGTGLDEQFF

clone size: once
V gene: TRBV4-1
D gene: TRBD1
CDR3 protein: CASSQDRDRGVTDTQYF

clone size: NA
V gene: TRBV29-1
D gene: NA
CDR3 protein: CSVVNFGEQYF

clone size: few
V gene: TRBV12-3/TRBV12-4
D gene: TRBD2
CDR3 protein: CASRNISGGETQYF

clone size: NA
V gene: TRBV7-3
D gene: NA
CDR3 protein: CASSSQGGTNTEAFF

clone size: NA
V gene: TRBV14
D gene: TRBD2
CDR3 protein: CASSLRPGRADEQYF

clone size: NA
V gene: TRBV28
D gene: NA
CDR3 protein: CASSLEGETYSYNEQFF

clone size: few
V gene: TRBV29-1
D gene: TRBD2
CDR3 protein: CSVGSGLAGGPDTQYF

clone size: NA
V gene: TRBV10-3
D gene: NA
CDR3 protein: CAIRFEESKNTEAFF

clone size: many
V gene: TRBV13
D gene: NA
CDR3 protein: CASSGRGSGANVLTF

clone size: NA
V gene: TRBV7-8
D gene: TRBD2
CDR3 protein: CASSSSGTSRRYEQYF

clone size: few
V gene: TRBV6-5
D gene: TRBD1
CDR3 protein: CASSMTGGLGQPQHF

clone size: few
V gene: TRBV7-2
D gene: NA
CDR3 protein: CASSPSSSSYNEQFF

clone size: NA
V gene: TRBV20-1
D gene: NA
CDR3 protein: CSARNRAAYEQYF

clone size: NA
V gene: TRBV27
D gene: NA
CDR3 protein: CASTLGTIYNSPLHF

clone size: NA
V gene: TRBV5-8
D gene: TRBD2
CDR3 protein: CASSLLALGETQYF

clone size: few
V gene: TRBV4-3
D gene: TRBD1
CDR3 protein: CASSHTTGNSYEQYF

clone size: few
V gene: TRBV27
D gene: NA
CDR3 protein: CASSRGRRTEAFF

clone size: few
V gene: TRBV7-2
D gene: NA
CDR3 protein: CASSLDSGVIDTQYF

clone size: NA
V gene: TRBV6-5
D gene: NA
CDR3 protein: CASRTSTGLHQPQHF

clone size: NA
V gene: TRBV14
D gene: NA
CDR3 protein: CASSQAEAYNSPLHF

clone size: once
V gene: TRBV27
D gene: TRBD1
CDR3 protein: CASRTGYYGYTF

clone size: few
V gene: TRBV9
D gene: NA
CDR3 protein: CASSAGDSVRPRETQYF

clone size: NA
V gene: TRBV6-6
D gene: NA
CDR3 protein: CASSYSGVRDIQYF

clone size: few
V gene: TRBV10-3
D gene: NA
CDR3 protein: CAIGTRNEQYF

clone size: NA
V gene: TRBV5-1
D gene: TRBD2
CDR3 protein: CASSLALLAANSYEQYF

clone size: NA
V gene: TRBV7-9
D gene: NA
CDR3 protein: CASTLDGYSYKEQYF

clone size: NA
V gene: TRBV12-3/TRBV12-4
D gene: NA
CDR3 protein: CASTIPGPANEQYF

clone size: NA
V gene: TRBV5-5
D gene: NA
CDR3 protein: CASSTRAGNSYEQYF

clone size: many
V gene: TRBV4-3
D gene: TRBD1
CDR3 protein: CASSQEITGAVSNEQFF

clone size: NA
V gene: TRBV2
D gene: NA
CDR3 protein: CASSPTERTLIAGQPQHF

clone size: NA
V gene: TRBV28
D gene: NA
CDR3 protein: CASWGSQETQYF

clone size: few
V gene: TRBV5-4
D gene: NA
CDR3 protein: CASSLEGGYYGYTF

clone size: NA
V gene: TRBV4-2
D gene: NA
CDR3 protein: CASSQDLRQEAFF

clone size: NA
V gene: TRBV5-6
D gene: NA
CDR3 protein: CASSYRDTEIYGYTF

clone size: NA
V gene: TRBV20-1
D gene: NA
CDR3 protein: CSASFSKVHEQYF

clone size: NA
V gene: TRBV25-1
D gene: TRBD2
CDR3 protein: CASSDQRLAETQYF

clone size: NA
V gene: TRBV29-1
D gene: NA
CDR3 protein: CSVEVGEPQYF

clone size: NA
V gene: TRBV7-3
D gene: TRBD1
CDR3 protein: CASSSQGARGETQYF

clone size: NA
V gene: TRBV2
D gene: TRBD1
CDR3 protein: CASSTGQGGDTQYF

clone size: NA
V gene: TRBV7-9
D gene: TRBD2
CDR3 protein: CASSAWTSGDEQYF

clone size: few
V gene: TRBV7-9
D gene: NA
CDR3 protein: CASSLNQGTDTQYF

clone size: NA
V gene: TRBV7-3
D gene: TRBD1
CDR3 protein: CASSLQPGQGAFNTEAFF

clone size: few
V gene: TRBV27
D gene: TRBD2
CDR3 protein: CASSWTSGRLGVREQFF

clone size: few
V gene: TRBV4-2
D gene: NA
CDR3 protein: CASSQGDLTERETQYF

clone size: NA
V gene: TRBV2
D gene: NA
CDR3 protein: CASSEAWRETQYF